This T cell receptor beta chain comes out of a study of CD8 T cells in Susac syndrome. Across the study: Sequencing included Susac syndrome patients, five or six of them with active disease and roughly eight in remission.

Sequencing of TCR beta drew on CD8+ and CD4+ T cells from blood. Negative isolation yielded CD8+ and CD4+ T cells; FACS enriched TEMRA cells. Germline V gives CDR1 SGHAT, CDR2 FQNNGV. Trimming pared 5 bases from V and 0 bases from J, leaving 13 bases between. The CDR3 has 15 amino acids. Random hexamers were used to reverse transcribe the RNA input (0.5 to 1 ug). Amplification of TCR beta CDR3 spanned 54 Vbeta and 13 Jbeta via immunoSEQ multiplex PCR. Each CDR3 protein is one row after TCRdb ran MiXCR on the immunoSEQ multiplex PCR reads. The data show some 180,000 distinct CDR3 sequences, with 91% seen just once and approximately 0.09% held by the top ten.

The sample consisted of CD4+ T cells from PBMCs. The chain joins TRBV11-2 to TRBJ1-1; D gene ambiguous. This receptor was obtained from a human donor with Susac syndrome. This CDR3 is CASSRVAYLNTEAFF. DNA for the CDR3: TGTGCCAGCAGCCGAGTGGCTTATTTGAACACTGAAGCTTTCTTT.